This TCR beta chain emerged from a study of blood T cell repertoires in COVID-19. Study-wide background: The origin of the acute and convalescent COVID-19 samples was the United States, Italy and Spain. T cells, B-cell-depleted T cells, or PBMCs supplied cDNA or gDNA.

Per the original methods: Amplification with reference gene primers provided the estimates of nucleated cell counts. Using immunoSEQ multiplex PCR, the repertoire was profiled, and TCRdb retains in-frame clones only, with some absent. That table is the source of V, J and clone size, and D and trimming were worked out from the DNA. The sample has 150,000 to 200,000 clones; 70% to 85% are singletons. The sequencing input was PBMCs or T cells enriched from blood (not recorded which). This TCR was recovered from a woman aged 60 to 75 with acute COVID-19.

The CDR3 nucleotides are TGTGCCAGCAAAGAACAGGGGGCGGGCGGGGAGCTGTTTTTT. Its translation is CASKEQGAGGELFF. The genes are TRBV27 and TRBJ2-2; TRBD1 agrees at 9 bases. Per germline, CDR1 MNHEY and CDR2 SMNVEV (reference sequence). The CDR3 loop spans 14 amino acids. V shed 7 bases and J 7 bases; nucleotides not matched to a gene: 7.